Sequencing of this T cell receptor beta chain was carried out in a study of T cells in Graves' hyperthyroidism and ophthalmopathy. The CDR3 is made up of 18 amino acids. CDR1 and CDR2 from the germline V gene are MDHEN and SYDVKM. V was pared by 6 bases and J by 0 bases, with 23 bases between. Amplification targeted TCR beta CDR3 regions from RNA transcripts. A set of HTBI primers served as the primers for a first-round RT-PCR of the TCR CDR3. From the multiplex PCR reads, TCRdb called clonotypes with MiXCR, one entry per CDR3 protein. The profile covers about 690,000 distinct CDR3 sequences, with approximately 15% appearing a single time and 15% to 19% taken by the ten largest. Reasons for excluding patients were uncontrolled infection, other autoimmune disease, pregnancy or lactation. The sample holds many counts of this clonotype.

This sequence was found in a man aged 45-65 years with Graves' hyperthyroidism. V and J are TRBV28 and TRBJ1-2; tentatively, D is TRBD1 (6 bases). Material: blood. CDR3: CASSLQVLRGKANYGYTF. DNA for the CDR3: TGTGCCAGCAGCCTTCAAGTTCTTAGGGGGAAGGCTAACTATGGCTACACCTTC.